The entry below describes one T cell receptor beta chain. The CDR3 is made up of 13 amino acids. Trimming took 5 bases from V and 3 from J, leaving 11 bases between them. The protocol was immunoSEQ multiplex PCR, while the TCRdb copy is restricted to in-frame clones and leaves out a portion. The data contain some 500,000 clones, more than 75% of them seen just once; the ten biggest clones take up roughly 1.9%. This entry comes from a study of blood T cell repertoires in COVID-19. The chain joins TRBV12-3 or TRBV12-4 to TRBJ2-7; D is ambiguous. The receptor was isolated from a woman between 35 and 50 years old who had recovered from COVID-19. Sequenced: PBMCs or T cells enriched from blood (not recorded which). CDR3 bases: TGTGCCAGCAGTCCGCTACTCGTCTACGAGCAGTACTTC. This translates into CASSPLLVYEQYF.